This TCR beta chain comes out of a study of shared clonotypes between healthy human individuals. The table lists this clone with many counts. Sequencing used immunoSEQ multiplex PCR; TCRdb keeps in-frame clones, though not all of them. Of 650,000 to 750,000 clones listed, around 72% are singletons. CDR1 and CDR2 (germline): WNHNN, SYGVQD (reference sequence). V was pared by 2 bases and J by 2 bases, with 12 bases between. This CDR3 region has 15 residues. The sample taken for sequencing was memory CD4+ T cells sorted from blood. The subset is: CD45RA-negative fraction. The clonotype comes from a woman in her 30s in good health. This rearrangement joins TRBV10-1 to TRBJ1-2; a weak D match, TRBD1 (5 bases). CDR3 sequence: CASSEGTSGNYGYTF. CDR3 sequence (DNA): TGCGCCAGCAGTGAGGGGACCTCTGGAAACTATGGCTACACCTTC.